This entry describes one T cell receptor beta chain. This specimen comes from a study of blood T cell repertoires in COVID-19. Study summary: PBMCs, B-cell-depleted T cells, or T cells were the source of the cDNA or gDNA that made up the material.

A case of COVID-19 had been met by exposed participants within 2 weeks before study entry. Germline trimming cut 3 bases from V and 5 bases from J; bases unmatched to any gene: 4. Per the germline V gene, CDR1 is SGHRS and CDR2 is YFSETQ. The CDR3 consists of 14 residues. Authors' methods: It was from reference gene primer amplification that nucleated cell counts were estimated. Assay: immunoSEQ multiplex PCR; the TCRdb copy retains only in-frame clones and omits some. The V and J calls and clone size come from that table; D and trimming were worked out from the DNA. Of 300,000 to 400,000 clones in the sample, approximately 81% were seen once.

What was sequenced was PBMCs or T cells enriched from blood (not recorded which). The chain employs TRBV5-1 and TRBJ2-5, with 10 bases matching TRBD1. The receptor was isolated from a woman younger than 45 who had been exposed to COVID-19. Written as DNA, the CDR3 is TGCGCCAGCAGCTCCGGGACAGGGGCCGAGACCCAGTACTTC. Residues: CASSSGTGAETQYF.